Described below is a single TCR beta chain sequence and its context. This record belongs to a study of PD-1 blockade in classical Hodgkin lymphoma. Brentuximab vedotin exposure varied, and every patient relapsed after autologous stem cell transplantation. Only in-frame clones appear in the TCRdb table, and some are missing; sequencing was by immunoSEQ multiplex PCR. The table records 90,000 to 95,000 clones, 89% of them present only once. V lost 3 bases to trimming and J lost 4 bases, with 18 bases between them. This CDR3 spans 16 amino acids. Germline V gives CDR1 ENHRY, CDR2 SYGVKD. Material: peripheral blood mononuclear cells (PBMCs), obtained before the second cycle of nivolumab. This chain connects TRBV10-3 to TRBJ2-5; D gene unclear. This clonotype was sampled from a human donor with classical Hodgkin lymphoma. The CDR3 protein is CAISDPLGPVPETQYF. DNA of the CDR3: TGTGCCATCAGTGACCCCCTAGGGCCGGTCCCAGAGACCCAGTACTTC.